These T cell receptor beta chains were read from a single sample in a study of PD-1 blockade in classical Hodgkin lymphoma. TCRdb's copy holds only in-frame clones and misses some; the assay was immunoSEQ multiplex PCR. The table includes 55,000 to 80,000 clones, more than 85% detected once. The source material was peripheral blood mononuclear cells (PBMCs), sampled at baseline. The receptors here all came from a human donor with classical Hodgkin lymphoma. Each CDR3 is given with its conserved first and last residue. D genes are given only for firm matches. Rows give clone size only sometimes, using once, few, many, or a class for an expanded clone.

V	D	size	J	CDR3	DNA
TRBV4-2	TRBD2	.	TRBJ2-7	CASSQERTSYEQYF	TGTGCCAGCAGCCAAGAGAGGACTAGCTACGAGCAGTACTTC
TRBV6-1	.	.	TRBJ2-7	CASNTQGADYEQYF	TGTGCCAGCAATACCCAGGGTGCAGACTACGAGCAGTACTTC
TRBV7-9	.	.	TRBJ2-2	CASSPILDSQLNTGELFF	TGTGCCAGCAGCCCAATTCTTGACTCTCAACTCAACACCGGGGAGCTGTTTTTT
TRBV19	.	.	TRBJ2-7	CASSIDTELGYEQYF	TGTGCCAGTAGTATAGATACGGAGCTGGGCTACGAGCAGTACTTC
TRBV6-5	TRBD1	.	TRBJ2-1	CASSIRTGHNNEQFF	TGTGCCAGCAGCATCCGGACAGGCCATAACAATGAGCAGTTCTTC
TRBV28	.	.	TRBJ1-2	CASSFTSRGYTF	TGTGCCAGCAGTTTCACGTCTAGGGGCTACACCTTC
TRBV9	TRBD2	.	TRBJ2-1	CASSAYGTSGEGEQFF	TGTGCCAGCAGCGCCTACGGTACTAGCGGGGAAGGTGAGCAGTTCTTC
TRBV11-2	TRBD1	.	TRBJ2-2	CASSLWDRGLTGELFF	TGTGCCAGCAGCCTTTGGGACAGGGGGCTCACCGGGGAGCTGTTTTTT
TRBV9	.	.	TRBJ1-3	CASSAYGGAGNTIYF	TGTGCCAGCAGCGCGTATGGGGGGGCTGGAAACACCATATATTTT
TRBV19	TRBD2	.	TRBJ2-3	CASSPTSGGVGGYF	TGTGCCAGTAGCCCGACTAGCGGGGGGGTTGGTGGGTATTTT
TRBV7-6	TRBD1	.	TRBJ2-2	CASSLVGRTTGPGELFF	TGTGCCAGCAGCTTGGTCGGACGGACGACAGGGCCCGGGGAGCTGTTTTTT
TRBV5-4	TRBD1	.	TRBJ1-5	CASSKPGQGGHQPQHF	TGTGCCAGCAGCAAACCGGGACAGGGGGGCCATCAGCCCCAGCATTTT
TRBV2	TRBD1	.	TRBJ2-2	CASIWDREFTGELFF	TGTGCCAGCATATGGGACAGGGAATTCACCGGGGAGCTGTTTTTT
TRBV15	.	.	TRBJ2-6	CATSRDRVSGANVLTF	TGTGCCACCAGCAGAGACCGGGTCTCTGGGGCCAACGTCCTGACTTTC
TRBV21-1	.	.	TRBJ2-4	CASSKERGRLEAGAKNIQYF	TGTGCCAGCAGCAAAGAGAGAGGTCGTCTAGAGGCGGGAGCCAAAAACATTCAGTACTTC
TRBV29-1	.	.	TRBJ2-1	CSTQASYEQFF	TGCAGCACCCAGGCCTCCTACGAGCAGTTCTTC
TRBV19	.	.	TRBJ2-2	CASSIARTAAGELFF	TGTGCCAGTAGTATAGCTCGGACGGCCGCCGGGGAGCTGTTTTTT
TRBV5-1	TRBD2	.	TRBJ2-5	CASSLSSGSGAQYF	TGCGCCAGCAGCTTGTCTAGCGGGAGTGGGGCCCAGTACTTC
TRBV28	.	.	TRBJ2-7	CASSLWSGYSYEQYF	TGTGCCAGCAGTTTATGGTCAGGATACTCCTACGAGCAGTACTTC
TRBV7-3	TRBD2	once	TRBJ2-5	CASSLIAGNWETQYF	TGTGCCAGCAGCTTAATAGCGGGGAATTGGGAGACCCAGTACTTC
TRBV27	TRBD1	.	TRBJ2-3	CASSSRQGLRTDTQYF	TGTGCCAGCAGTTCCCGACAGGGGCTACGCACAGATACGCAGTATTTT
TRBV2	TRBD2	.	TRBJ2-5	CASTRGLVGETQYF	TGTGCCAGCACCCGAGGACTAGTTGGGGAGACCCAGTACTTC
TRBV6-5	.	.	TRBJ1-2	CASSYKYMEGNGYTF	TGTGCCAGCAGTTACAAGTATATGGAGGGGAATGGCTACACCTTC
TRBV5-5	.	.	TRBJ2-1	CASSLLRDIRSYNEQFF	TGTGCCAGCAGCTTGCTTCGCGACATTCGCTCCTACAATGAGCAGTTCTTC
TRBV7-2	TRBD2	.	TRBJ2-3	CASSGLGGAQYF	TGTGCCAGCAGCGGACTAGGCGGGGCGCAGTATTTT
TRBV7-9	.	.	TRBJ2-1	CAGRGGPEQFF	TGTGCCGGCCGTGGGGGGCCCGAGCAGTTCTTC
TRBV9	.	.	TRBJ1-3	CASSVSGETGNTIYF	TGTGCCAGCAGCGTATCGGGGGAAACTGGAAACACCATATATTTT
TRBV5-1	.	few	TRBJ2-7	CASSLGVRGGSSYEQYF	TGCGCCAGCAGCTTGGGGGTCCGGGGCGGGTCCTCCTACGAGCAGTACTTC
TRBV27	TRBD1	.	TRBJ1-5	CASSLSWGQGNQPQHF	TGTGCCAGCAGTTTATCGTGGGGACAGGGCAATCAGCCCCAGCATTTT
TRBV30	.	.	TRBJ2-5	CAWGGTPGETQYF	TGTGCCTGGGGGGGGACCCCCGGGGAGACCCAGTACTTC
TRBV30	TRBD1	.	TRBJ1-4	CAWSPRGWDRGEKLFF	TGTGCCTGGAGTCCACGAGGGTGGGACAGGGGTGAAAAACTGTTTTTT
TRBV5-1	.	once	TRBJ1-1	CASSQISVNTEAFF	TGCGCCAGCAGCCAAATATCCGTGAACACTGAAGCTTTCTTT
TRBV19	.	once	TRBJ1-5	CASDGGSNQPQHF	TGTGCCAGTGATGGCGGGAGCAATCAGCCCCAGCATTTT
TRBV7-3	.	.	TRBJ1-1	CASSPQPGVVTEAFF	TGTGCCAGCAGCCCTCAACCAGGGGTCGTAACTGAAGCTTTCTTT
TRBV4-3	TRBD2	.	TRBJ2-3	CASSLREGLAGPTDTQYF	TGCGCCAGCAGCCTCCGGGAGGGACTAGCGGGACCTACAGATACGCAGTATTTT
TRBV7-7	.	.	TRBJ2-5	CASSFSGEETQYF	TGTGCCAGCAGCTTCTCAGGGGAGGAGACCCAGTACTTC
TRBV25-1	.	.	TRBJ1-2	CASTLGPRNGYTF	TGTGCCAGCACCCTGGGACCGCGAAATGGCTACACCTTC
TRBV11-2	.	.	TRBJ2-7	CASSLAGRDGAYEQYF	TGTGCCAGCAGCTTAGCGGGTAGGGACGGGGCCTACGAGCAGTACTTC
TRBV15	.	.	TRBJ2-1	CATGGGRLAVFNEQFF	TGTGCCACCGGGGGCGGGCGACTTGCCGTCTTCAATGAGCAGTTCTTC
TRBV7-9	TRBD1	.	TRBJ1-2	CASSLAPDRGVYGYTF	TGTGCCAGCAGCTTAGCGCCGGACAGGGGGGTCTATGGCTACACCTTC
TRBV29-1	.	.	TRBJ2-7	CSVEWDTGGPYEQYF	TGCAGCGTTGAGTGGGACACCGGGGGCCCCTACGAGCAGTACTTC
TRBV6-5	.	.	TRBJ1-3	CASSLSGNTIYF	TGTGCCAGCAGTTTATCCGGAAACACCATATATTTT
TRBV6-5	TRBD1	.	TRBJ1-2	CASSYPSDRANYGYTF	TGTGCCAGCAGTTACCCCTCGGACAGGGCTAACTATGGCTACACCTTC
TRBV2	.	few	TRBJ1-6	CASSGQGMDGSPLHF	TGTGCCAGCAGTGGCCAGGGTATGGACGGTTCACCCCTCCACTTT
TRBV9	.	.	TRBJ1-1	CASSANKQGLNTDSLMNTEAFF	TGTGCCAGCAGCGCCAATAAACAGGGACTGAACACGGACAGCCTCATGAACACTGAAGCTTTCTTT
TRBV9	.	.	TRBJ1-6	CASSVEMGGNSPLHF	TGTGCCAGCAGCGTAGAAATGGGAGGCAATTCACCCCTCCACTTT
TRBV28	.	.	TRBJ2-1	CASSLSSVGGEQFF	TGTGCCAGCAGTTTATCCTCGGTTGGAGGGGAGCAGTTCTTC
TRBV21-1	.	.	TRBJ1-6	CASSKVGTGRNSPLHF	TGTGCCAGCAGCAAAGTGGGGACAGGTAGAAATTCACCCCTCCACTTT
TRBV10-1	TRBD2	.	TRBJ2-3	CASRSGGLGTDTQYF	TGCGCCAGCAGATCGGGGGGGCTGGGCACAGATACGCAGTATTTT
TRBV27	.	.	TRBJ2-2	CASSLSAGVANTGELFF	TGTGCCAGCAGTTTATCGGCCGGGGTAGCGAACACCGGGGAGCTGTTTTTT
TRBV19	TRBD1	.	TRBJ2-3	CASSVGQGTSGTDTQYF	TGTGCCAGTAGTGTGGGACAGGGGACATCCGGCACAGATACGCAGTATTTT
TRBV5-1	.	.	TRBJ1-1	CASSSGGGLSTEAFF	TGCGCCAGCAGTTCGGGCGGGGGGCTGAGCACTGAAGCTTTCTTT
TRBV30	.	.	TRBJ2-6	CAWTVGFSSGANVLTF	TGTGCCTGGACGGTAGGCTTTAGCTCTGGGGCCAACGTCCTGACTTTC
TRBV6-1	.	.	TRBJ2-7	CASRERQLGRVYEQYF	TGTGCCAGCAGGGAACGACAGCTTGGTCGGGTTTACGAGCAGTACTTC
TRBV7-3	.	.	TRBJ2-7	CASSLAGTGTYEQYF	TGTGCCAGCAGCTTAGCGGGGACGGGAACCTACGAGCAGTACTTC
TRBV28	.	.	TRBJ1-1	CASSSPGTLGTEAFF	TGTGCCAGCAGTTCCCCCGGGACGTTAGGCACTGAAGCTTTCTTT
TRBV27	TRBD2	.	TRBJ2-3	CASSFSILRGTDTQYF	TGTGCCAGCAGTTTTTCGATACTGCGGGGGACAGATACGCAGTATTTT
TRBV7-9	.	.	TRBJ2-2	CASSFSGWVTGELFF	TGTGCCAGCAGCTTCTCCGGGTGGGTCACCGGGGAGCTGTTTTTT
TRBV9	TRBD1	.	TRBJ1-1	CASSGSGTGGTEAFF	TGTGCCAGCAGCGGATCCGGGACAGGGGGGACTGAAGCTTTCTTT
TRBV5-1	TRBD1	.	TRBJ2-3	CASSYGTGLGDTQYF	TGCGCCAGCAGTTACGGGACAGGGCTAGGGGATACGCAGTATTTT